The rows below give T cell receptor beta chains drawn from one sample of a study of persistence of HIV-infected CD4 T cells. No antigens are known for them. Clones were sequenced by immunoSEQ multiplex PCR, and TCRdb holds only the in-frame ones, with some missing. The sample consists of 35,000 to 40,000 clones, 87% of them appearing once. The sequencing here drew on CD4+ T cells sorted from PBMCs after approximately 19-hour stimulation, taken from a patient who received antiretroviral therapy. The receptors were sampled from an adult man with HIV who was CMV-seropositive. The CDR3 runs from the conserved cysteine through the conserved F or W. Each record gives: clone size, J gene, V gene, D gene, CDR3 protein, CDR3 DNA. D genes are given only for firm matches. Not every row has a clone size; where given, it reads once, few, many or a size class.

abundance: -
j_gene: TRBJ1-2
v_gene: TRBV25-1
d_gene: -
CDR3aa: CASSNSWGLGGYTF
CDR3nt: TGTGCCAGCAGTAACTCCTGGGGCCTTGGTGGCTACACCTTC

abundance: -
j_gene: TRBJ2-1
v_gene: TRBV7-6
d_gene: TRBD2
CDR3aa: CASSLALAGVQFF
CDR3nt: TGTGCCAGCAGCTTAGCACTAGCGGGAGTGCAGTTCTTC

abundance: -
j_gene: TRBJ2-7
v_gene: TRBV30
d_gene: TRBD1
CDR3aa: CAWRDRAYEQYF
CDR3nt: TGTGCCTGGCGGGACAGAGCCTACGAGCAGTACTTC

abundance: -
j_gene: TRBJ1-5
v_gene: TRBV19
d_gene: -
CDR3aa: CASTWGDQPQHF
CDR3nt: TGTGCCAGTACCTGGGGGGATCAGCCCCAGCATTTT

abundance: -
j_gene: TRBJ1-1
v_gene: TRBV18
d_gene: TRBD1
CDR3aa: CASSPGQGRNTEAFF
CDR3nt: TGTGCCAGCTCGCCGGGACAGGGAAGGAACACTGAAGCTTTCTTT

abundance: -
j_gene: TRBJ1-3
v_gene: TRBV7-6
d_gene: -
CDR3aa: CASSLSSSFRSGNTIYF
CDR3nt: TGTGCCAGCAGTCTTTCATCCAGTTTTCGCTCTGGAAACACCATATATTTT

abundance: -
j_gene: TRBJ2-1
v_gene: TRBV5-1
d_gene: -
CDR3aa: CASNSGTSNEQFF
CDR3nt: TGCGCCAGCAACTCAGGTACGAGCAATGAGCAGTTCTTC

abundance: -
j_gene: TRBJ2-2
v_gene: TRBV5-1
d_gene: TRBD1
CDR3aa: CASRVGQANTGELFF
CDR3nt: TGCGCCAGCAGGGTGGGACAGGCGAACACCGGGGAGCTGTTTTTT

abundance: -
j_gene: TRBJ2-3
v_gene: TRBV19
d_gene: TRBD1
CDR3aa: CASSIGGGRTDTQYF
CDR3nt: TGTGCCAGTAGTATAGGAGGGGGCCGGACAGATACGCAGTATTTT

abundance: -
j_gene: TRBJ2-4
v_gene: TRBV27
d_gene: TRBD2
CDR3aa: CASSLLAGAMGLAKNIQYF
CDR3nt: TGTGCCAGCAGTTTACTAGCGGGGGCTATGGGACTGGCCAAAAACATTCAGTACTTC

abundance: -
j_gene: TRBJ2-3
v_gene: TRBV19
d_gene: TRBD2
CDR3aa: CASSMGLAVSTDTQYF
CDR3nt: TGTGCCAGTAGTATGGGACTAGCGGTGAGCACAGATACGCAGTATTTT

abundance: -
j_gene: TRBJ2-3
v_gene: TRBV5-1
d_gene: TRBD1
CDR3aa: CASSWQGAGADTQYF
CDR3nt: TGCGCCAGCAGCTGGCAGGGGGCTGGCGCAGATACGCAGTATTTT

abundance: -
j_gene: TRBJ1-5
v_gene: TRBV18
d_gene: -
CDR3aa: CASSLGGGGQPQHF
CDR3nt: TGTGCCAGCTCCCTCGGGGGGGGAGGTCAGCCCCAGCATTTT

abundance: -
j_gene: TRBJ1-1
v_gene: TRBV7-2
d_gene: -
CDR3aa: CASSLEENTEAFF
CDR3nt: TGTGCCAGCAGCTTAGAGGAGAACACTGAAGCTTTCTTT

abundance: -
j_gene: TRBJ2-3
v_gene: TRBV29-1
d_gene: -
CDR3aa: CSVARQGGSSTDTQYF
CDR3nt: TGCAGCGTTGCCAGGCAGGGGGGTTCTAGCACAGATACGCAGTATTTT

abundance: -
j_gene: TRBJ2-2
v_gene: TRBV5-3
d_gene: TRBD1
CDR3aa: CARRDGQGGTGELFF
CDR3nt: TGTGCCAGAAGAGACGGACAGGGGGGGACCGGGGAGCTGTTTTTT

abundance: -
j_gene: TRBJ1-4
v_gene: TRBV15
d_gene: -
CDR3aa: CATSRDGPAANEKLFF
CDR3nt: TGTGCCACCAGCAGAGACGGGCCCGCGGCTAATGAAAAACTGTTTTTT

abundance: once
j_gene: TRBJ1-1
v_gene: TRBV10-1
d_gene: -
CDR3aa: CASSALDRDPAGAEAFF
CDR3nt: TGCGCCAGCAGTGCCCTGGACAGAGACCCCGCCGGCGCTGAAGCTTTCTTT

abundance: -
j_gene: TRBJ2-7
v_gene: TRBV12-3/TRBV12-4
d_gene: -
CDR3aa: CASSPRRSYEQYF
CDR3nt: TGTGCCAGCAGTCCCCGACGGTCCTACGAGCAGTACTTC

abundance: -
j_gene: TRBJ1-2
v_gene: TRBV6-4
d_gene: TRBD1
CDR3aa: CASSPGQGAINYGYTF
CDR3nt: TGTGCCAGCAGCCCGGGACAGGGGGCGATTAACTATGGCTACACCTTC

abundance: -
j_gene: TRBJ1-6
v_gene: TRBV3-1/TRBV3-2
d_gene: TRBD1
CDR3aa: CASSQSGQLNNSPLHF
CDR3nt: TGTGCCAGCAGCCAATCGGGACAGTTAAATAATTCACCCCTCCACTTT

abundance: -
j_gene: TRBJ1-2
v_gene: TRBV18
d_gene: -
CDR3aa: CASSLSGTNYGYTF
CDR3nt: TGTGCCAGCTCACTCTCCGGGACTAACTATGGCTACACCTTC

abundance: -
j_gene: TRBJ2-5
v_gene: TRBV4-3
d_gene: -
CDR3aa: CASSQAVSRETQYF
CDR3nt: TGCGCCAGCAGCCAAGCTGTCAGTCGTGAGACCCAGTACTTC

abundance: -
j_gene: TRBJ1-2
v_gene: TRBV6-5
d_gene: TRBD1
CDR3aa: CASTTGGANGYTF
CDR3nt: TGTGCCAGCACGACAGGGGGGGCGAATGGCTACACCTTC

abundance: -
j_gene: TRBJ1-1
v_gene: TRBV6-5
d_gene: -
CDR3aa: CASSIFRNTEAFF
CDR3nt: TGTGCCAGCAGTATATTTAGGAACACTGAAGCTTTCTTT

abundance: -
j_gene: TRBJ1-1
v_gene: TRBV5-1
d_gene: TRBD1
CDR3aa: CASSYMDGTANTEAFF
CDR3nt: TGCGCCAGCAGCTACATGGACGGGACAGCGAACACTGAAGCTTTCTTT

abundance: -
j_gene: TRBJ1-2
v_gene: TRBV6-5
d_gene: TRBD1
CDR3aa: CATSRTGGGYTF
CDR3nt: TGTGCTACCTCCCGGACAGGGGGCGGCTACACCTTC

abundance: once
j_gene: TRBJ1-2
v_gene: TRBV12-5
d_gene: -
CDR3aa: CASGLEANYGYTF
CDR3nt: TGTGCTAGTGGTCTCGAGGCTAACTATGGCTACACCTTC

abundance: -
j_gene: TRBJ2-3
v_gene: TRBV5-5
d_gene: TRBD2
CDR3aa: CASTGVAGGPADTQYF
CDR3nt: TGTGCCAGCACCGGAGTGGCGGGGGGGCCGGCAGATACGCAGTATTTT

abundance: -
j_gene: TRBJ2-1
v_gene: TRBV30
d_gene: -
CDR3aa: CAWSVNEGGYEQFF
CDR3nt: TGTGCCTGGAGTGTAAATGAGGGTGGATACGAGCAGTTCTTC

abundance: -
j_gene: TRBJ1-2
v_gene: TRBV18
d_gene: -
CDR3aa: CASSQRDLGYGYTF
CDR3nt: TGTGCCAGCTCACAGCGGGACCTGGGCTATGGCTACACCTTC